These 30 T cell receptor beta chains were all obtained from the same sample, sequenced in a study of OX40 agonist ivuxolimab in advanced cancers. Repertoires were generated with immunoSEQ multiplex PCR, while TCRdb's copy carries only in-frame clones and drops some. The sample carries tens of thousands of clones, 87% recorded once. The sequencing used CD4+ or CD8+ T cells sorted from blood, collected in a trial of the OX40 agonist ivuxolimab. Source of these receptors: an adult with an advanced solid tumor such as melanoma, head and neck, liver or kidney cancer.

V and J are TRBV2 and TRBJ2-7; tentative D call: TRBD2 (6 bases). Germline V lookup: CDR1 SNHLY, CDR2 FYNNEI. The CDR3 is 13 residues long. V gave up 5 bases and J gave up 2 bases, with 10 bases separating them. Here the CDR3 reads CASSSGPAYEQYF. CDR3 nucleotides: TGTGCCAGCAGTAGCGGGCCCGCCTACGAGCAGTACTTC.

The chain combines TRBV7-3 with TRBJ2-5, with 9 nucleotides matching TRBD2. After removal of 2 bases from V and 4 bases from J, the junction contained 14 bases not matched to a gene. The CDR3 runs to 18 residues. CDR1 and CDR2 (germline): SGHTA, FQGTGA. CDR3 nucleotide sequence: TGTGCCAGCAGCTTAGCGAGTAGCGGGAGTTGGTCGGGAGAGACCCAGTACTTC. It encodes CASSLASSGSWSGETQYF.

The chain is built from TRBV19 and TRBJ2-7; 9 positions agree with TRBD1. The V gene end was trimmed by 9 bases and the J gene end by 4 bases; junction bases not matched to a gene: 10. CDR3 length: 14 amino acids. Germline-derived CDR1 and CDR2 are LNHDA and SQIVND (reference sequence). Written as DNA, the CDR3 is TGTGCCAGCTCCACTAAGGGACAGGGTTACGAGCAGTACTTC. It yields the protein CASSTKGQGYEQYF.

The V call is TRBV7-9, the J call TRBJ2-7, with D unresolved. Looked up from germline, CDR1 is SEHNR and CDR2 is FQNEAQ (reference sequence). Trimming removed 0 bases at V and 6 bases at J, with 21 bases between. The CDR3 consists of 17 residues. The CDR3 region has the DNA TGTGCCAGCAGCTTAGCGTTGCAACTCGACATTGCCCCCGAGCAGTACTTC. Translated: CASSLALQLDIAPEQYF.

V and J are TRBV5-4 and TRBJ2-7; TRBD2 might be the D (5 bases). The CDR3 runs to 13 residues. V lost 3 bases and J 6 bases, leaving 13 bases between the germline ends. In germline, CDR1 is SGHNT, CDR2 YYREEE (reference sequence). The CDR3 DNA follows: TGTGCCAGCAGCTGGGCGTCAGAGGGCGAGCAGTACTTC. The encoded protein is CASSWASEGEQYF.

The chain combines TRBV7-8 with TRBJ1-2; D gene ambiguous. The germline gives CDR1 SGHVS, CDR2 FQNEAQ. Trimming left V 1 base short and J 0 bases short, with 12 bases between. CDR3 length: 16 residues. CDR3: CASSLEAPSPNYGYTF. For the CDR3, the DNA is TGTGCCAGCAGCTTAGAGGCACCGAGTCCTAACTATGGCTACACCTTC.

The chain combines TRBV7-3 with TRBJ2-1, with TRBD2 as a possible D gene (6 bases). The CDR3 consists of 15 residues. CDR1 is SGHTA and CDR2 is FQGTGA in the germline V gene. Trimming shortened V by 4 bases and J by 4 bases, and 14 bases separated the two germline ends. For the CDR3, the DNA is TGTGCCAGCAGCTCATCCGGGACTGTTTACAATGAGCAGTTCTTC. It yields the protein CASSSSGTVYNEQFF.

V gene TRBV28 combines with J gene TRBJ1-6; 8 nucleotides line up with TRBD1. Germline loops: CDR1 MDHEN, CDR2 SYDVKM. CDR3 size: 16 residues. V trimming: 5 bases; J trimming: 5 bases; junction bases outside the gene matches: 8. This chain's CDR3 is CASSPRQGIHNSPLHF. CDR3 DNA sequence: TGTGCCAGCAGTCCAAGACAGGGGATCCATAATTCACCCCTCCACTTT.

The rearrangement uses TRBV10-3 and TRBJ2-3; TRBD2 agrees at 8 bases. In germline, CDR1 is ENHRY, CDR2 SYGVKD. V shed 6 bases and J 3 bases; nucleotides not matched to a gene: 11. This CDR3 spans 16 amino acids. CDR3 DNA: TGTGCCATCAGCCCGCCCGGGGGGGGGCGTACAGATACGCAGTATTTT. Translated, it gives CAISPPGGGRTDTQYF.

The V gene is TRBV5-1, the J gene TRBJ2-5; D is perhaps TRBD1 or TRBD2 (6 bases each). Germline V gene lookup returns CDR1 SGHRS and CDR2 YFSETQ. The CDR3 is 15 amino acids. The ends were cut back, 4 bases at V and 5 bases at J, with 18 bases in the middle. CDR3 sequence (DNA): TGCGCCAGCAGCGACCCAGGGGCTCGGGGGGAGACCCAGTACTTC. It encodes CASSDPGARGETQYF.

A single count supports this clone. This chain uses TRBV5-4 with TRBJ2-1; perhaps TRBD1 as D (6 bases). Germline V CDR1 and CDR2: SGHNT, YYREEE (reference sequence). Trimming pared 0 bases from V and 4 bases from J, leaving 14 bases between. The CDR3 extends over 16 amino acids. The CDR3 spells CASSLAARGGYNEQFF. The CDR3 bases are TGTGCCAGCAGCTTGGCGGCGCGAGGGGGATACAATGAGCAGTTCTTC.

The chain carries TRBV7-7 and TRBJ2-3; 9 bases agree with TRBD2. Germline assignment: CDR1 SSHAT and CDR2 FNYEAQ (reference sequence). Trimming took 1 base from V and 5 from J; bases not matched to a gene: 7. There are 16 residues in the CDR3. The CDR3 DNA sequence: TGTGCCAGCAGCTTAGGCCTAGCGGGAATTGGAGATACGCAGTATTTT. Residues: CASSLGLAGIGDTQYF.

The chain joins TRBV7-2 to TRBJ1-1, with D tentatively TRBD1 (6 bases). This CDR3 region has 13 residues. The V end was cut by 3 bases, the J end by 4 bases, with 9 bases between. Germline V gene sequence: CDR1 SGHTA, CDR2 FQGNSA. The CDR3, as DNA: TGTGCCAGCAGCTTCGCGGGGGCCACTGAAGCTTTCTTT. As protein: CASSFAGATEAFF.

This rearrangement joins TRBV27 to TRBJ1-6; TRBD1 matches 11 bases. J lost 10 bases, V lost 2 bases, and 4 bases had no gene match. This CDR3 contains 15 residues. The germline gives CDR1 MNHEY, CDR2 SMNVEV (reference sequence). DNA for the CDR3: TGTGCCAGCAGTTTAGGGACAGGGGGGGGATCACCCCTCCACTTT. Protein sequence: CASSLGTGGGSPLHF.

CDR3 sequence reads: CASFRGETQYF. As DNA, the CDR3 is TGTGCCAGCTTCAGGGGGGAGACCCAGTACTTC. The gene calls are TRBV6-5 and TRBJ2-5; TRBD1 aligns across 7 bases. Per the germline V gene, CDR1 is MNHEY and CDR2 is SVGAGI. V trimming: 8 bases; J trimming: 5 bases; junction bases outside the gene matches: 2. CDR3 size: 11 residues.

This clone was picked up a small number of times. This CDR3 is CASSIGQAADTQYF. CDR3 nucleotides: TGTGCCAGCAGCATTGGACAGGCGGCAGATACGCAGTATTTT. The J gene is TRBJ2-3, the V gene TRBV9, with 7 bases matching TRBD1. Unmatched junction bases numbered 6, after V lost 4 bases and J lost 4 bases. The CDR3 consists of 14 residues. Germline V gene sequence: CDR1 SGDLS, CDR2 YYNGEE.

This clone came up once. The chain recombines TRBV10-3 with TRBJ2-3; TRBD2 agrees at 9 bases. The CDR3 length is 15 residues. V shed 3 bases, J shed 0 bases, and the junction held 1 base outside the gene matches. CDR1 is ENHRY and CDR2 is SYGVKD in the germline V gene. CDR3 sequence (DNA): TGTGCCATCAGTGAACTAGCGGGTAGCACAGATACGCAGTATTTT. Its translation is CAISELAGSTDTQYF.

The rearrangement uses TRBV7-3 and TRBJ1-1, with unresolved D. The CDR3 contains 13 residues. The V end lost 0 bases, the J end lost 8 bases, and 10 bases lay between the germline ends. Looked up from germline, CDR1 is SGHTA and CDR2 is FQGTGA. The chain's CDR3 is CASSLTSPSEAFF. CDR3 nucleotide sequence: TGTGCCAGCAGCTTAACAAGCCCCTCCGAAGCTTTCTTT.

The CDR3 coding sequence is TGCGCCAGCAGCGCAGGGGTGGGGGGCGCGGTCACTGAAGCTTTCTTT. It specifies CASSAGVGGAVTEAFF. The chain combines TRBV5-1 with TRBJ1-1, with D tentatively TRBD1 (6 bases). This CDR3 contains 16 residues. The germline V and J ends were trimmed by 4 bases and 4 bases, with 20 bases remaining between them. CDR1 and CDR2 (germline): SGHRS, YFSETQ.

V gene TRBV27 combines with J gene TRBJ2-1; 13 positions match TRBD2. The length of the CDR3 is 15 residues. V was clipped by 4 bases and J by 7 bases; unmatched bases: 4. The V gene's germline CDR1 is MNHEY and CDR2 SMNVEV (reference sequence). This chain's CDR3 is CASSSLAGGLNEQFF. The CDR3 DNA follows: TGTGCCAGCAGTTCACTAGCGGGGGGGCTTAATGAGCAGTTCTTC.

The chain uses TRBV4-3 and TRBJ2-5; 9 nucleotides match TRBD2. Germline V gene lookup returns CDR1 LGHNA and CDR2 YSLEER. V was pared by 4 bases and J by 0 bases, with 9 bases of the junction left unmatched. There are 17 residues in the CDR3. The CDR3 DNA reads TGCGCCAGCAGCCTCGTTTTTAGCGGGGGAAACCAAGAGACCCAGTACTTC. This translates into CASSLVFSGGNQETQYF.

This clone appeared a few times. The rearrangement links TRBV5-1 to TRBJ1-3; the D is unclear. Germline V gene lookup returns CDR1 SGHRS and CDR2 YFSETQ. Trimming cost V 3 bases and J 0 bases, with 7 bases left between them. The CDR3 consists of 14 residues. In DNA, the CDR3 is TGCGCCAGCAGCTCTCCTTTCTCTGGAAACACCATATATTTT. Its translation: CASSSPFSGNTIYF.

The V gene is TRBV11-1, the J gene TRBJ2-2, with TRBD2 matching 12 bases. With 6 bases clipped from V and 1 base from J, the junction kept 3 bases outside the gene matches. The CDR3 is 16 amino acids. Germline lookup yields CDR1 SGHAT and CDR2 FQDESV (reference sequence). This CDR3 reads CASSSTSGGNTGELFF. The CDR3 region has the DNA TGTGCCAGCAGTTCGACTAGCGGGGGGAACACCGGGGAGCTGTTTTTT.

This clone occurred a few times. The J gene is TRBJ2-3, the V gene TRBV9; D gene ambiguous. The CDR3 is made up of 13 amino acids. Between the trimmed V and J ends, which lost 3 bases and 3 bases, there was a span of 8 bases. The germline V gene encodes CDR1 SGDLS and CDR2 YYNGEE. In nucleotides, the CDR3 is TGTGCCAGCAGCGCCTATAGTACAGATACGCAGTATTTT. Translation: CASSAYSTDTQYF.

V usage is TRBV7-2 and J usage is TRBJ2-1; 11 bases are a match to TRBD2. Germline V lookup: CDR1 SGHTA, CDR2 FQGNSA. Unmatched junction bases numbered 12, after V lost 4 bases and J lost 10 bases. The CDR3 contains 16 residues. The CDR3 spells CASSSAAGLAGLEQFF. In nucleotides, the CDR3 is TGTGCCAGCAGCTCTGCAGCCGGACTAGCGGGCCTCGAGCAGTTCTTC.

A few counts support this clone. This chain uses TRBV9 with TRBJ1-5; no firm D call. The germline gives CDR1 SGDLS, CDR2 YYNGEE. V was clipped by 2 bases and J by 5 bases, with 8 bases between them. There are 13 residues in the CDR3. The DNA for the CDR3 is TGTGCCAGCAGCGTCGACCCTCATCAGCCCCAGCATTTT. Amino acids: CASSVDPHQPQHF.

V usage is TRBV6-1 and J usage is TRBJ2-1, with TRBD2 as a possible D gene (5 bases). The CDR3 length is 14 residues. V was shortened by 6 bases and J by 8 bases, with 17 bases between the two germline ends. Germline values: CDR1 MNHNS, CDR2 SASEGT. The CDR3 region has the DNA TGTGCCAGCAGGGAGGCATCCTCTAGGGATGAGCAGTTCTTC. Amino acids: CASREASSRDEQFF.

The chain joins TRBV4-1 to TRBJ1-4; the match to TRBD1 covers 9 bases. V was clipped by 0 bases and J by 7 bases; unmatched bases: 12. This CDR3 is 18 amino acids long. Germline values: CDR1 MGHRA, CDR2 YSYEKL. The CDR3 sequence: CASSQDMDRGVMSEKLFF. The CDR3 region has the DNA TGCGCCAGCAGCCAAGACATGGACAGGGGTGTGATGTCTGAAAAACTGTTTTTT.

V gene TRBV5-1 combines with J gene TRBJ2-1; 10 bases map to TRBD2. The CDR3 is 20 residues long. Germline V CDR1 and CDR2: SGHRS, YFSETQ. With V trimmed by 4 bases and J by 0 bases, 16 bases remained unmatched. The CDR3 DNA reads as TGCGCCAGCAGCCCGAAATCTCGACTAGCGGGTTTGAGCTCCTACAATGAGCAGTTCTTC. Protein sequence: CASSPKSRLAGLSSYNEQFF.

Here the CDR3 reads CASSLLPSGSYEQYF. The DNA of the CDR3 is TGTGCCAGCAGCTTACTGCCTAGCGGGAGCTACGAGCAGTACTTC. J is TRBJ2-7 and V is TRBV13; 10 nucleotides line up with TRBD2. Germline assignment: CDR1 PRHDT and CDR2 FYEKMQ (reference sequence). The CDR3 has 15 amino acids. The V and J ends lost 2 bases and 3 bases, in that order; junction bases with no gene match: 4.